This T cell receptor beta chain was observed in a study of neurological immune-mediated disorders. General study points: The multiple sclerosis repertoire cluster showed no association with any clinical or MRI feature. The authors stated that larger cohorts are needed.

TCRdb redid the calling of the 5' RACE reads with MiXCR, one entry per CDR3 protein. The sample includes about 55,000 distinct CDR3 sequences, 4.2% of them seen just once. The CDR3 runs to 13 residues. Trimming took 5 bases from V and 8 from J; bases not matched to a gene: 5. Germline CDR1 and CDR2: ENHRY and SYGVKD. At least ten counts were recorded for this clonotype. Its matching antigen is unknown. This chain uses TRBV10-3 with TRBJ2-1; 8 bases fit TRBD2. The sequence was collected from a man aged 45 to 65 with multiple sclerosis. Specimen: PBMCs. CDR3 protein: CAISRLALDEQFF. As DNA, the CDR3 is TGTGCCATCAGTCGACTAGCGCTCGATGAGCAGTTCTTC.